The 8 T cell receptor beta chains below all came from one sample that was sequenced in a study of GPR56 and killer-like receptors on CD4 memory cells. TCRdb processed the reads again and assigns one entry to each CDR3 protein, with no DNA. Its table records approximately 3,100 distinct CDR3 sequences. Sorting by FACS used killer cell lectin-like receptor and GPR56 expression to define five CD4+ populations. The sample comprised memory CD4+ T cells from blood. All receptors come from a human donor in good health.

In terms of frequency, this clonotype is medium-sized (0.01 to 0.1%). The chain uses TRBV6-5 and TRBJ1-2. The CDR3 runs to 13 residues. Germline-derived CDR1 and CDR2 are MNHEY and SVGAGI. The CDR3 region is CASSYDQNYGYTF.

Its frequency marks this clonotype as large. The chain combines TRBV7-2 with TRBJ1-6. Germline V gives CDR1 SGHTA, CDR2 FQGNSA. There are 14 residues in the CDR3. The CDR3 spells CASSLIMVNSPLHF.

CDR3 protein: CASQRQFTDTQYF. V and J are TRBV2 and TRBJ2-3; TCRdb designates TRBD1, a call that cannot be tested without DNA. CDR1 SNHLY and CDR2 FYNNEI come from the germline V gene. This CDR3 is built from 13 residues.

The rearrangement joins TRBV11-2 to TRBJ1-4; TCRdb's D gene call, TRBD1, goes unchecked for lack of DNA. The CDR3 spans 15 residues. Germline CDR1 reads SGHAT; CDR2 reads FQNNGV. Here the CDR3 reads CASSPAGQGNEKLFF. The whole variable domain, filled in from reference TRBV11-2 and TRBJ1-4, reads EAGVAQSPRYKIIEKRQSVAFWCNPISGHATLYWYQQILGQGPKLLIQFQNNGVVDDSQLPKDRFSAERLKGVDSTLKIQPAKLEDSAVYLCASSPAGQGNEKLFFGSGTQLSVL.

The chain carries TRBV6-1 and TRBJ2-1; TCRdb's D call, TRBD2, is unchecked because there is no DNA. The CDR3 has 19 amino acids. CDR1 is MNHNS and CDR2 is SASEGT in the germline V gene. CDR3: CASSEAPGTSGGENNEQFF.

J is TRBJ2-5 and V is TRBV20-1; the D call from TCRdb, TRBD2, cannot be confirmed without DNA. The CDR3 loop spans 17 amino acids. Germline-derived CDR1 and CDR2 are DFQATT and SNEGSKA (reference sequence). The CDR3 loop reads CSAPAGTSGGPGETQYF.

Frequency places this clonotype as medium-sized. The rearrangement joins TRBV19 to TRBJ2-5; TCRdb gives TRBD2 as the D gene, but with no DNA this cannot be confirmed. Germline V gene lookup returns CDR1 LNHDA and CDR2 SQIVND (reference sequence). The CDR3 has 16 residues. The CDR3 protein is CASSSGTSGRGETQYF.

Frequency places this clonotype as medium-sized (0.01 to 0.1%). The chain combines TRBV15 with TRBJ2-3. There are 14 residues in the CDR3. CDR1 is LNHNV and CDR2 is YYDKDF in the germline V gene (reference sequence). The CDR3 reads CATSREQPTDTQYF.